This T cell receptor (beta chain) was sequenced in a study of CD8 T cells in ankylosing spondylitis. Points from the study as a whole: Disease-linked clones were reportedly significantly enriched in matched ankylosing spondylitis synovial fluid. CD8+ disease-linked clones were present at relatively low frequencies in blood.

TCR beta libraries were made by quantitative 5'-RACE with molecular barcodes. TCRdb fed the 5' RACE reads into MiXCR, producing one record per CDR3 protein. Of about 30,000 distinct CDR3 sequences in the sample, about 14% are singletons; the top ten hold about 40%. Losses at the gene ends were 6 bases for V and 10 bases for J; bases not matched to a gene: 14. In germline, CDR1 is SEHNR, CDR2 FQNEAQ (reference sequence). CDR3 size: 15 residues. A note on this clonotype: What it binds is not known.

Source material: blood. The chain employs TRBV7-9 and TRBJ2-1; TRBD2 matches at 8 bases. The TCR comes from a male donor with ankylosing spondylitis or in good health (not recorded which). For the CDR3, the DNA is TGTGCCAGCAGTCAAGAAGGGACTAGTCTTTCGGAGCAGTTCTTC. It translates to CASSQEGTSLSEQFF.